Only one count was recorded for the clone carrying this T cell receptor beta chain. Its target is not known. The data derive from a study of T cell repertoires in cytomegalovirus infection. Regarding the study as a whole: In two of eight donors, the top clonotype was HLA-C-restricted CMV-specific.

Germline CDR1 and CDR2: MNHEY and SMNVEV (reference sequence). The CDR3 extends over 18 amino acids. V was pared by 5 bases and J by 0 bases, with 6 bases of the junction left unmatched. TCRdb re-called the reads through MiXCR, storing one row per CDR3 protein. The repertoire holds approximately 73,000 distinct CDR3 sequences, about 37% seen once, with approximately 93% in the top ten. The chain employs TRBV27 and TRBJ2-1; 14 bases map to TRBD2. Sequencing was performed on CD8+ T cells from cultured PBMCs, taken from culture after CMV antigen stimulation. The sequence was obtained from a human donor in good health (CMV status not recorded). Some clones in this sample may be carry-over from other donors' samples. The CDR3 DNA reads as TGTGCCAGCAGTGCGGGACTAGCGGGGGAAATCTCCTACAATGAGCAGTTCTTC. Amino acid sequence: CASSAGLAGEISYNEQFF.